This T cell receptor (beta chain) was obtained from a study of ipilimumab plus nivolumab after autologous stem cell transplantation. Assay: immunoSEQ multiplex PCR; the TCRdb copy retains only in-frame clones and omits some. The sample includes about 9,200 clones, approximately 70% of them seen just once. The V end was cut by 2 bases, the J end by 10 bases, with 15 bases between. CDR1 is MNHEY and CDR2 is SMNVEV in the germline V gene (reference sequence). The CDR3 runs 13 residues. This specimen was PBMCs, taken in a trial of ipilimumab plus nivolumab as post-transplant consolidation. This TCR derives from a female donor with multiple myeloma. This chain links TRBV27 with TRBJ2-7, with D maybe TRBD1 (6 bases). This CDR3 is CASSLAGTQAQYF. The CDR3 DNA reads TGTGCCAGCAGTTTAGCCGGGACACAGGCACAGTACTTC.